This TCR beta chain was sequenced for a study of blood T cell repertoires in COVID-19 (dated by TCRdb to the early 2020s). Broadly, across the study: The collaborator samples originated in the United States, Italy and Spain and spanned the acute and convalescent phases of COVID-19. The prospective study material was composed of cDNA or gDNA derived from T cells, B-cell-depleted T cells, or PBMCs. The dataset comprised deeply sampled blood TCRbeta repertoires from subjects exposed to, actively infected with, or recovered from COVID-19. The repertoires were released in a freely available public database intended as a resource for research on the immune response to SARS-CoV-2. The samples were drawn from the first 160 participants of the ongoing ImmuneRACE study and from more than 1,000 subjects provided by 6 global collaborators. A de-identified subject ID, COVID-19 status, age in years and sex were almost always included in the sample metadata. Where available, HLA class I and class II types were taken from metadata supplied by the sample provider and were not determined by assay-based typing.

The immunoSEQ Assay, a bias-controlled multiplex PCR, was used to amplify TCRbeta CDR3 regions from genomic DNA. As for how the authors treated the data: The number of nucleated cells in each sample was estimated from the amplification of reference gene primers within the assay. To quantify the absolute abundance of each unique TCRbeta CDR3 rearrangement, sequence reads were collapsed and filtered. For each sample, productive Simpson clonality was calculated as the square root of Simpson's diversity index over productive rearrangements. TCRdb took over this immuneACCESS table, retaining in-frame rearrangements with V and J assigned. Such tables are incomplete; in checked studies, under half of the missing clones stem from an unresolved V gene, and the remainder is unexplained. The V and J calls and the clone size are those of that table, but D and trimming were determined from the DNA. This sample comprises fewer than 200,000 clones, roughly 84% of them detected only once. The ten largest make up about 1.2% of the sample.

The CDR3 contains 12 residues, cysteine and phenylalanine counted. CDR3 DNA is the only sequence kept; it has 36 bases, read in frame from the first base. The germline V gene (reference sequence) yields LNHDA for CDR1 and SQIVND for CDR2. V is cut back by 5 bases and J by 10 bases, with 3 bases in the junction unmatched. Regarding this clone: The target of this receptor is not known. No base qualities exist here, and no much larger clone lies one base off it.

General findings and caveats noted by the study authors: The quantity of clinical and demographic metadata differed by source and by participant and was supplied without curation.

Another Seattle source contributed samples from volunteer blood donors who had recovered from COVID-19. Collaborating institutions collected whole blood in K2EDTA tubes following their own protocols. For TCRbeta analysis, collaborator samples were shipped as frozen whole blood, as isolated PBMCs, or as DNA extracted from either sample type. The TCR originated in a man aged 55 to 69 who had recovered from COVID-19. The chain is assembled from TRBV19 and TRBJ2-1; 9 bases in between match TRBD2. Material: peripheral blood. The encoded CDR3 is CASSLGLAEQFF. At the DNA level, the sequence is TGTGCCAGTAGTCTGGGACTAGCCGAGCAGTTCTTC.